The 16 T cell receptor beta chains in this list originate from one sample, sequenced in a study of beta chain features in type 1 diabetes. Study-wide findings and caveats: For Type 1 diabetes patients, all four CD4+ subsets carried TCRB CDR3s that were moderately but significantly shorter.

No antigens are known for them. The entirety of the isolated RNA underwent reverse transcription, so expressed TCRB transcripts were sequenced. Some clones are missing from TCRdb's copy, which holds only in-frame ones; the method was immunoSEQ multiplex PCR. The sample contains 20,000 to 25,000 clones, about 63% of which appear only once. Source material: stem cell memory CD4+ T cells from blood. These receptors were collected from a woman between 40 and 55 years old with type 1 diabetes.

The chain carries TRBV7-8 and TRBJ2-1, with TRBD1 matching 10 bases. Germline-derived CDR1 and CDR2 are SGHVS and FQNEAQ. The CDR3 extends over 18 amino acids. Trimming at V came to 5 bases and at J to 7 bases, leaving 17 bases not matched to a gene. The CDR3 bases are TGTGCCAGCAGCCACTCTTACCCGGGACAGGGGATTGTAAATGAGCAGTTCTTC. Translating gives CASSHSYPGQGIVNEQFF.

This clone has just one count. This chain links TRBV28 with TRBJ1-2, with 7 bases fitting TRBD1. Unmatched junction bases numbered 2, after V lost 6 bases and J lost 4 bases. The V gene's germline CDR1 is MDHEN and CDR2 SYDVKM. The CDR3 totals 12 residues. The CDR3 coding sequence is TGTGCCAGCAGCGGACAGGCCTATGGCTACACCTTC. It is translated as CASSGQAYGYTF.

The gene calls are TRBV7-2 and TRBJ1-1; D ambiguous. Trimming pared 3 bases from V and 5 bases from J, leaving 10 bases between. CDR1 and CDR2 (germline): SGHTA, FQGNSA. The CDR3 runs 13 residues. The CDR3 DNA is TGTGCCAGCAGCTTCCAAGCCAGGACTGAAGCTTTCTTT. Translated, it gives CASSFQARTEAFF.

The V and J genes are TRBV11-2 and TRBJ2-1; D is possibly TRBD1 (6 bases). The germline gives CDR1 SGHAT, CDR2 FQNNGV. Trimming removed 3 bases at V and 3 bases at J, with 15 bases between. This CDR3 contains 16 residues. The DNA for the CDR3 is TGTGCCAGCAGCTTCTCACAGGGTCAATACTACAATGAGCAGTTCTTC. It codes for CASSFSQGQYYNEQFF.

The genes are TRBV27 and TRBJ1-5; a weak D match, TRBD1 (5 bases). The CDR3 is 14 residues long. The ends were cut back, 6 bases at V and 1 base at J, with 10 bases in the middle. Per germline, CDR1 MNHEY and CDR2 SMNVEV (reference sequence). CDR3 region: CASRGGDSNQPQHF. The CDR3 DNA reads TGTGCCAGCAGGGGAGGGGACAGCAATCAGCCCCAGCATTTT.

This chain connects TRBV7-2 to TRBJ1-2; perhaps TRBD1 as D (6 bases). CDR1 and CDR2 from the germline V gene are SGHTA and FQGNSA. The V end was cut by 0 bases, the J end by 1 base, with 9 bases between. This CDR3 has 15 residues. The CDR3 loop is CASSLARGSNYGYTF. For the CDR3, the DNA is TGTGCCAGCAGCTTAGCAAGGGGGAGTAACTATGGCTACACCTTC.

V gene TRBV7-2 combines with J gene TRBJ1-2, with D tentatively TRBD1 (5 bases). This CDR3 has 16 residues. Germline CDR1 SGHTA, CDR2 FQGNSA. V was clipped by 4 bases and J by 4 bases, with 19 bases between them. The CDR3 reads CASSSREGAGLYGYTF. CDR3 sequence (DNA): TGTGCCAGCAGCTCCAGGGAAGGAGCGGGGCTCTATGGCTACACCTTC.

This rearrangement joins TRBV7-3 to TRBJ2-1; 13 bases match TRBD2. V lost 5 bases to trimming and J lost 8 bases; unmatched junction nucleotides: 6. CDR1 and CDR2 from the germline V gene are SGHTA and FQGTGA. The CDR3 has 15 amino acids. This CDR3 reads CASSPTSGGSDEQFF. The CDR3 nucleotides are TGTGCCAGCAGCCCGACTAGCGGGGGGTCCGATGAGCAGTTCTTC.

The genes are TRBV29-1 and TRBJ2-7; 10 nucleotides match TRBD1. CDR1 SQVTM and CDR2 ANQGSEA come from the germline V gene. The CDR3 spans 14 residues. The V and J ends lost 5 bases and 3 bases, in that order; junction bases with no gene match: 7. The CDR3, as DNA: TGCAGCGTTTCGGGACAGGGGATGCTCTACGAGCAGTACTTC. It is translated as CSVSGQGMLYEQYF.

CDR3 region: CASSMDSSGANVLTF. The DNA for the CDR3 is TGTGCCAGCAGCATGGACAGCTCTGGGGCCAACGTCCTGACTTTC. The J gene is TRBJ2-6, the V gene TRBV7-3, with a tentative D call TRBD1 (6 bases). V was clipped by 5 bases and J by 0 bases, with 8 bases between them. The CDR3 consists of 15 residues. Per germline, CDR1 SGHTA and CDR2 FQGTGA.

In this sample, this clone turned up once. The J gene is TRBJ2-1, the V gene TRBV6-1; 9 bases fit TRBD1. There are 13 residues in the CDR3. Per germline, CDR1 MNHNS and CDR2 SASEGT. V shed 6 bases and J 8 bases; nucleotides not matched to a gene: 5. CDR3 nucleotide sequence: TGTGCCAGCAGGCCCACAGGGGGCTATGAGCAGTTCTTC. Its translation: CASRPTGGYEQFF.

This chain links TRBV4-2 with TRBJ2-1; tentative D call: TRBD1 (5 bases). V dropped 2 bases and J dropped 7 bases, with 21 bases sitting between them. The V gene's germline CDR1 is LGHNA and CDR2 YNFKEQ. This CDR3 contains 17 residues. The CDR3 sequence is CASSQSRASSAYNEQFF. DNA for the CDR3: TGTGCCAGCAGCCAATCCAGGGCTTCCTCGGCGTATAATGAGCAGTTCTTC.

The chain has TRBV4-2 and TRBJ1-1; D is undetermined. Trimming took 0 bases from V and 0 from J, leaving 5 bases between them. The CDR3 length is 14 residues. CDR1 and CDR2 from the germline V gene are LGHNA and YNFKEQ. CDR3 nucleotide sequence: TGTGCCAGCAGCCAAGATCACTTGAACACTGAAGCTTTCTTT. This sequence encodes CASSQDHLNTEAFF.

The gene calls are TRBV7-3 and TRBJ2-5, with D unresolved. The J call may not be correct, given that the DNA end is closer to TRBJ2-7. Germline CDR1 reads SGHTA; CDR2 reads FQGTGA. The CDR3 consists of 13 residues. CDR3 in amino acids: CASSSRGVSEQYF. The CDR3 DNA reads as TGTGCCAGCAGCTCGAGAGGTGTAAGCGAGCAGTACTTC.

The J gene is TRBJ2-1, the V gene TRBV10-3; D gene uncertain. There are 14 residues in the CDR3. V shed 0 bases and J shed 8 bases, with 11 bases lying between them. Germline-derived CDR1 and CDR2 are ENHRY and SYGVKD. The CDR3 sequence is CAISESTGSHEQFF. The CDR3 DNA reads TGTGCCATCAGTGAGTCGACTGGATCTCATGAGCAGTTCTTC.

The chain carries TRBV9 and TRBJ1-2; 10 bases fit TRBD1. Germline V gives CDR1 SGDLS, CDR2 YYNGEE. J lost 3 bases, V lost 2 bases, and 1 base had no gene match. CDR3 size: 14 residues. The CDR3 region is CASSVDRGDYGYTF. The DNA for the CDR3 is TGTGCCAGCAGCGTGGACAGGGGGGACTATGGCTACACCTTC. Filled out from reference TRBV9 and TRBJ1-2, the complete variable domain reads DSGVTQTPKHLITATGQRVTLRCSPRSGDLSVYWYQQSLDQGLQFLIQYYNGEERAKGNILERFSAQQFPDLHSELNLSSLELGDSALYFCASSVDRGDYGYTFGSGTRLTVV.